This T cell receptor beta chain was profiled in a study of Ad26.COV2.S vaccination and SARS-CoV-2 variants. Across the whole study: By the intramuscular route, Ad26.COV2.S was given once, or twice 56 days apart.

A remark on this clone: What it binds is unknown.

Trimming removed 7 bases at V and 4 bases at J, with 13 bases between. Germline loops: CDR1 SNHLY, CDR2 FYNNEI. CDR3 length: 13 amino acids. Sequenced by immunoSEQ multiplex PCR; TCRdb stores in-frame clones only, minus some. The sample has 200,000 to 250,000 clones, 85% to 90% seen once. Overall study results and limits: TCR breadth and depth analyses may have underestimated total T cell responses. Marked by substantial breadth, spike-specific CD8+ and CD4+ T cell responses were reportedly seen after vaccination. Vaccinated and placebo-treated recipients had similar non-spike TCR breadth.

The treatment here: roughly 20 received Ad26.COV2.S at low or high dose, single or two shots; several received placebo; per-sample allocation not given. The samples date from day 63 after the first vaccine or placebo injection. This receptor was taken from a person aged 18-60 years who received the Ad26.COV2.S COVID-19 vaccine or a placebo. The source material was peripheral blood, sampled in a trial of Ad26.COV2.S vaccine versus placebo. This chain joins TRBV2 and TRBJ1-1; no clear D. CDR3 loop: CASNPGRSTEAFF. As DNA, the CDR3 is TGTGCCAGCAATCCAGGACGGAGCACTGAAGCTTTCTTT. Based on the CDR3 plus reference TRBV2 and TRBJ1-1, the full variable domain is EPEVTQTPSHQVTQMGQEVILRCVPISNHLYFYWYRQILGQKVEFLVSFYNNEISEKSEIFDDQFSVERPDGSNFTLKIRSTKLEDSAMYFCASNPGRSTEAFFGQGTRLTVV.